This TCR beta chain was captured in a study of CD8 T cells in ankylosing spondylitis. V lost 2 bases and J lost 5, with 13 bases in between. CDR3 length: 15 amino acids. Whole-study results and caveats: Within peripheral blood, clones linked to disease were CD8+ and relatively rare. In the blood and synovial fluid of reactive arthritis, some motif variants had been previously reported. A motif in TCR beta, a set of roughly eight highly homologous variants, appeared characteristic of ankylosing spondylitis blood.

TCR beta libraries were made by quantitative 5'-RACE with molecular barcodes. TCRdb re-derived calls from the 5' RACE reads in MiXCR, one entry per CDR3 protein. Of approximately 290,000 distinct CDR3 sequences in the sample, 20% are singletons; the top ten hold 3.5%. This clonotype was picked up a small number of times. No antigen is known for it. The chain joins TRBV5-3 to TRBJ1-4; TRBD1 might be the D (5 bases). TRBV5-3 is assigned to the ORF class and has an uncertain function. The sequence came from a female donor with ankylosing spondylitis or in good health (not recorded which). Material for sequencing was blood, either unsorted or a sorted T cell fraction (not recorded which). The CDR3 coding sequence is TGTGCCAGAAGCTTCGCGGCGGGGGTGAATGAAAAACTGTTTTTT. Encoded protein: CARSFAAGVNEKLFF.